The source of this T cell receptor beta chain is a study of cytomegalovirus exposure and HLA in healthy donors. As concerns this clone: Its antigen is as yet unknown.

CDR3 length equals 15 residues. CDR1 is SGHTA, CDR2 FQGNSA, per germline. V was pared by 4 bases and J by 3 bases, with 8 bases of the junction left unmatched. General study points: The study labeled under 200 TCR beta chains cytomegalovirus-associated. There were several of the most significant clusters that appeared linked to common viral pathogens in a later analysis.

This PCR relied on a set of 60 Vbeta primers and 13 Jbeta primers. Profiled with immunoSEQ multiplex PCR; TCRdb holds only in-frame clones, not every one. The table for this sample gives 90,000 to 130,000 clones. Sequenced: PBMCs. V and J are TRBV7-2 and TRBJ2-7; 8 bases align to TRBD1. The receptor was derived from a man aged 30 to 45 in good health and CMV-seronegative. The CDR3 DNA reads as TGTGCCAGCAGCTACCATGGACAGGGTCACTACGAGCAGTACTTC. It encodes CASSYHGQGHYEQYF.